The TCR beta chain under discussion was sequenced for a study of blood T cell repertoires in COVID-19. Study at large: Italy, Spain and the United States were the sources of the convalescent and acute COVID-19 samples. From T cells, B-cell-depleted T cells, or PBMCs came the material, which was cDNA or gDNA.

Participants' own reports of clinical history determined their cohort assignment. This CDR3 is built from 17 residues. The repertoire was sequenced with immunoSEQ multiplex PCR; TCRdb's copy has only in-frame clones and lacks some. The table includes some 230,000 clones, around 83% detected once. This chain connects TRBV12-2 to TRBJ1-1; TRBD1 reflects the table's D call only, with no check against the DNA. TRBV12-2 is a known pseudogene. The source of this sequence is a woman aged 35 to 49 with acute COVID-19. The sequencing input was PBMCs or T cells enriched from blood (not recorded which). The CDR3 loop reads CASRLEGRDRVDTEAFF. Here the CDR3 DNA reads TGTGCAAGTCGCTTAGAGGGGCGGGACAGGGTGGACACTGAAGCTTTCTTT.